The clone carrying this T cell receptor beta chain has only a few counts. CDR1 and CDR2 from the germline V gene are KGHDR and SFDVKD. Deletions cut 4 bases from V and 10 bases from J, with 13 bases between. There are 13 residues in the CDR3. This sample was included in a study of early T cells in non-severe SARS-CoV-2 infection. TCRdb recomputed calls from the 5' RACE reads with MiXCR, one row per CDR3 protein. Of about 77,000 distinct CDR3 sequences listed, approximately 9.1% were seen once; the top ten hold more than 4.5%. The chain links TRBV24-1 to TRBJ1-5; D unclear. The source of this sequence is an adult who was a healthcare worker with PCR-confirmed SARS-CoV-2 infection or an uninfected control (not recorded which). The sequencing sample was made of whole blood. The CDR3: CATSEIPPVPQHF. The CDR3 DNA follows: TGTGCCACCAGTGAGATCCCCCCGGTCCCCCAGCATTTT.